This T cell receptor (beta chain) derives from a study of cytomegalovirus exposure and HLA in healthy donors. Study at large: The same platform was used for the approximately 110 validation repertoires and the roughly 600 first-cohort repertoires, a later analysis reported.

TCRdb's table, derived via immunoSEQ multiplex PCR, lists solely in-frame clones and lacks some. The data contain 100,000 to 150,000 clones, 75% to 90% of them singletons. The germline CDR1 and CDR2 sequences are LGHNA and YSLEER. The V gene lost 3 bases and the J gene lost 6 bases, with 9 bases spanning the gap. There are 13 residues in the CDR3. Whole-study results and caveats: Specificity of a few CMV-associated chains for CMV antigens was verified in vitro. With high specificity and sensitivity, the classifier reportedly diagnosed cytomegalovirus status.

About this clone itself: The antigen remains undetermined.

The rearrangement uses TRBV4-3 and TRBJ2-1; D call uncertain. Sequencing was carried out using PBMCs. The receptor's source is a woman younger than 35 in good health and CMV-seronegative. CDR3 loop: CASSQGLGNEQFF. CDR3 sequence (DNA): TGCGCCAGCAGCCAGGGCTTGGGCAATGAGCAGTTCTTC.